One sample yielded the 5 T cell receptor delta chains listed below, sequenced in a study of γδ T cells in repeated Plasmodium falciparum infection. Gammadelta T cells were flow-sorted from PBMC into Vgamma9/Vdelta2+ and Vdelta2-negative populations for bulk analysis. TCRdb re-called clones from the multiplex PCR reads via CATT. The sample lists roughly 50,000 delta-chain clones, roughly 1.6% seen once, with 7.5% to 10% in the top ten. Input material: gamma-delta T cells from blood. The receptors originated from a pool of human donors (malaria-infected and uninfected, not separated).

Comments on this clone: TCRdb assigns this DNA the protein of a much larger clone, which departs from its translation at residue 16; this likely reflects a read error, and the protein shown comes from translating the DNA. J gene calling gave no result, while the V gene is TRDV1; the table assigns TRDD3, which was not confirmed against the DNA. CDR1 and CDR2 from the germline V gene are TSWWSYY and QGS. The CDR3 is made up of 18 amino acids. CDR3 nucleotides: TGTGCTCTTGGGGAACCTCCGTACTGGGGGATACGCACCGATAAACCCATCTTT. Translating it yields CALGEPPYWGIRTDKPIF.

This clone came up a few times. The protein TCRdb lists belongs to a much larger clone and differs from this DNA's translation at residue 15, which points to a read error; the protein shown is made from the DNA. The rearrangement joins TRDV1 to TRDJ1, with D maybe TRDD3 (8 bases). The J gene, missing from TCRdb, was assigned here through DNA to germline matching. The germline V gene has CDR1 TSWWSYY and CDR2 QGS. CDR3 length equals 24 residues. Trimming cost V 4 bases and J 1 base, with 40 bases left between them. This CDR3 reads CALGVCSYATRNWGVTGFTDKLIF. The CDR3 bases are TGTGCTCTTGGGGTTTGTTCCTACGCTACGAGAAACTGGGGGGTAACAGGATTCACCGATAAACTCATCTTT.

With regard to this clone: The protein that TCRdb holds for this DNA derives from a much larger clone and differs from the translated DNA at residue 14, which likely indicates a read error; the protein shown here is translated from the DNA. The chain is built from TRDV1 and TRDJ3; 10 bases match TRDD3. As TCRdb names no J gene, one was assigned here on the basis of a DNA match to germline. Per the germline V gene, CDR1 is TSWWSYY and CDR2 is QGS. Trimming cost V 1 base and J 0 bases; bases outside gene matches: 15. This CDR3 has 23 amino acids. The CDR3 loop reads CALGERDSFPGGYGSWDTRQMFF. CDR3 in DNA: TGTGCTCTTGGGGAACGGGACTCCTTCCCAGGGGGATACGGCTCCTGGGACACCCGACAGATGTTTTTC.

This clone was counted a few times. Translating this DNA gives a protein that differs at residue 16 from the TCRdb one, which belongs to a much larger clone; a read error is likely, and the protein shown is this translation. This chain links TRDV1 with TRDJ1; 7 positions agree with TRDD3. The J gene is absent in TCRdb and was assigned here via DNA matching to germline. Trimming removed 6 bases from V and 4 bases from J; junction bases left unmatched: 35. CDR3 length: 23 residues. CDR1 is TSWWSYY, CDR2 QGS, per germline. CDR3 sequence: CALGPLPSRKAYELGVRVDKLIF. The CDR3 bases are TGTGCTCTTGGCCCATTACCCAGCCGCAAAGCCTACGAGCTGGGGGTACGCGTCGATAAACTCATCTTT.

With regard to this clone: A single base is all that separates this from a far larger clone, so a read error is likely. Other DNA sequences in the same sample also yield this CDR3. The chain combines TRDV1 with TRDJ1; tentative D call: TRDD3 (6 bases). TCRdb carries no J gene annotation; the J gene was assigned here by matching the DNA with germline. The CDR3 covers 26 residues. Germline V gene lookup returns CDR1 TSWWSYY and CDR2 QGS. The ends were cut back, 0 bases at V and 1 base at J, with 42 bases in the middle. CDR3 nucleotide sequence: TGTGCTCTTGGGGAACTACGCAGTTATGGTGGGTTCCCCCACTGGGCGATATTGGAGTGCACCGATAAACTCATCTTT. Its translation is CALGELRSYGGFPHWAILECTDKLIF.